These 28 T cell receptor beta chains were sequenced from one sample in a study of PD-1 blockade in classical Hodgkin lymphoma. Stated time point: newly diagnosed, previously untreated cHL patient sample. Negative selection with magnetic separation was used to purify CD4+ T cells from thawed PBMCs. Libraries were prepared by immunoSEQ multiplex PCR; TCRdb keeps only in-frame clonotypes and omits some of them. In the table there are about 16,000 clones, approximately 90% of which are singletons. The sequenced material came from CD4+ T cells from blood. Every receptor here comes from a human donor with classical Hodgkin lymphoma.

The rearrangement joins TRBV7-9 to TRBJ1-6; 9 nucleotides line up with TRBD1. This CDR3 comprises 13 residues. The germline V gene has CDR1 SEHNR and CDR2 FQNEAQ (reference sequence). V dropped 10 bases and J dropped 9; count of bases not matched to a gene: 7. The CDR3 region is CAILGTGLSPLHF. CDR3 nucleotide sequence: TGTGCCATACTAGGGACAGGGCTTTCACCCCTCCACTTT.

The rearrangement links TRBV20-1 to TRBJ2-7; no clear D. Germline V gene sequence: CDR1 DFQATT, CDR2 SNEGSKA (reference sequence). The CDR3 is 10 amino acids. The V gene lost 5 bases and the J gene lost 3 bases, with 5 bases spanning the gap. CDR3 bases: TGCAGTGCTTTTAACTACGAGCAGTACTTC. Its protein product is CSAFNYEQYF.

The chain carries TRBV7-9 and TRBJ2-5; D is uncertain. V lost 6 bases and J lost 2, with 16 bases in between. Germline CDR1 and CDR2: SEHNR and FQNEAQ (reference sequence). CDR3 size: 15 residues. CDR3 region: CASSFGSLKQETQYF. Here the CDR3 DNA reads TGTGCCAGCAGTTTTGGATCCTTAAAGCAAGAGACCCAGTACTTC.

V is TRBV10-3 and J is TRBJ1-4, with D unclear. Germline CDR1 reads ENHRY; CDR2 reads SYGVKD. The CDR3 runs 13 residues. The V and J ends lost 0 bases and 5 bases respectively, with 4 bases between them. The CDR3 DNA reads TGTGCCATCAGTGAGTCGGGAAATGAAAAACTGTTTTTT. Protein sequence: CAISESGNEKLFF.

The genes are TRBV6-5 and TRBJ2-5; D remains unclear. Trimming took off 2 bases at V and 7 bases at J, with 11 bases between the two ends. In germline, CDR1 is MNHEY, CDR2 SVGAGI. The CDR3 loop spans 13 amino acids. CDR3 residues: CASSYASLGTQYF. CDR3 in DNA: TGTGCCAGCAGTTACGCGTCATTGGGGACCCAGTACTTC.

V gene TRBV27 combines with J gene TRBJ1-3; D not resolved. Trimming pared 3 bases from V and 2 bases from J, leaving 8 bases between. The CDR3 runs to 14 residues. Germline lookup yields CDR1 MNHEY and CDR2 SMNVEV (reference sequence). In nucleotides, the CDR3 is TGTGCCAGCAGTTTCTCGAGTCCTGGAAACACCATATATTTT. Protein product: CASSFSSPGNTIYF.

The chain couples TRBV27 to TRBJ2-2; the D gene is possibly TRBD1 (8 bases). V lost 1 base and J 5 bases, leaving 11 bases between the germline ends. Germline loops: CDR1 MNHEY, CDR2 SMNVEV (reference sequence). CDR3 length equals 15 residues. Written as DNA, the CDR3 is TGTGCCAGCAGTTTATACAGGGGGGGAACCGGGGAGCTGTTTTTT. Translating it yields CASSLYRGGTGELFF.

The chain employs TRBV9 and TRBJ2-3; 10 nucleotides align to TRBD2. This CDR3 is 17 amino acids long. CDR1 is SGDLS, CDR2 YYNGEE, per germline. V trimming: 0 bases; J trimming: 5 bases; junction bases outside the gene matches: 9. The CDR3 is CASSVDGLAGVIDTQYF. The CDR3 DNA reads as TGTGCCAGCAGCGTAGACGGGCTAGCGGGAGTCATAGATACGCAGTATTTT. The variable domain in full, completed from reference TRBV9 and TRBJ2-3, reads DSGVTQTPKHLITATGQRVTLRCSPRSGDLSVYWYQQSLDQGLQFLIQYYNGEERAKGNILERFSAQQFPDLHSELNLSSLELGDSALYFCASSVDGLAGVIDTQYFGPGTRLTVL.

The chain uses TRBV11-1 and TRBJ2-1; 8 nucleotides line up with TRBD1. This CDR3 contains 16 residues. Trimming took 7 bases from V and 8 from J; bases not matched to a gene: 16. Germline lookup yields CDR1 SGHAT and CDR2 FQDESV (reference sequence). The CDR3 sequence is CASTPIRTGLSYEQFF. CDR3 in DNA: TGTGCCAGCACCCCAATTCGGACAGGGCTTTCCTATGAGCAGTTCTTC.

The rearrangement joins TRBV10-2 to TRBJ2-1; TRBD1 matches at 7 bases. This CDR3 is 19 amino acids long. V shed 2 bases and J 9 bases; nucleotides not matched to a gene: 22. Germline CDR1 is WSHSY and CDR2 is SAAADI. DNA of the CDR3: TGCGCCAGCAGTGAGGTGGACAGGAGAGTGCTGAAGGGTTACCGTGAGCAGTTCTTC. It specifies CASSEVDRRVLKGYREQFF.

The gene calls are TRBV30 and TRBJ2-5; D not resolved. The CDR3 extends over 11 amino acids. Trimming pared 0 bases from V and 5 bases from J, leaving 4 bases between. The germline gives CDR1 GTSNPN, CDR2 SVGIG (reference sequence). The CDR3 DNA reads as TGTGCCTGGAGTGTACGGGAGACCCAGTACTTC. Translated, it gives CAWSVRETQYF. The whole variable domain, filled in from reference TRBV30 and TRBJ2-5, reads SQTIHQWPATLVQPVGSPLSLECTVEGTSNPNLYWYRQAAGRGLQLLFYSVGIGQISSEVPQNLSASRPQDRQFILSSKKLLLSDSGFYLCAWSVRETQYFGPGTRLLVL.

The rearrangement joins TRBV7-2 to TRBJ1-2; 7 positions match TRBD1. The CDR3 sequence is 12 residues long. After removal of 4 bases from V and 6 bases from J, the junction contained 2 bases not matched to a gene. Germline loops: CDR1 SGHTA, CDR2 FQGNSA. The CDR3 bases are TGTGCCAGCAGCTCGACAGGGAATGGCTACACCTTC. Amino acids: CASSSTGNGYTF.

This chain links TRBV2 with TRBJ2-1; TRBD2 matches at 12 bases. V gave up 3 bases and J gave up 1 base; unmatched junction bases: 10. CDR1 and CDR2 from the germline V gene are SNHLY and FYNNEI. The CDR3 sequence is 19 residues long. The CDR3 coding sequence is TGTGCCAGCAGTGACCTAGGACTAGCGGGACCGTCGTCCTACAATGAGCAGTTCTTC. As protein: CASSDLGLAGPSSYNEQFF.

This clone showed up just once. CDR3 region: CASSPKDTGELFF. CDR3 in DNA: TGTGCCAGCTCACCAAAGGACACCGGGGAGCTGTTTTTT. The chain is built from TRBV18 and TRBJ2-2; D call uncertain. Germline loops: CDR1 KGHSH, CDR2 LQKENI. Trimming removed 2 bases at V and 3 bases at J, with 4 bases between. This CDR3 contains 13 residues.

This chain uses TRBV19 with TRBJ2-3; perhaps TRBD2 as D (5 bases). Per the germline V gene, CDR1 is LNHDA and CDR2 is SQIVND (reference sequence). The V gene lost 9 bases and the J gene lost 6 bases, with 13 bases spanning the gap. There are 12 residues in the CDR3. CDR3 DNA sequence: TGTGCCAGCAGCGGTCCCGCCGATACGCAGTATTTT. Translated: CASSGPADTQYF.

V gene TRBV30 combines with J gene TRBJ2-3; 7 positions match TRBD1. Germline V CDR1 and CDR2: GTSNPN, SVGIG (reference sequence). CDR3 size: 13 residues. The junction had 7 bases not matched to a gene; V was cut back by 2 bases and J by 8 bases. The CDR3 loop is CAWSSQGGITQYF. The CDR3 DNA follows: TGTGCCTGGAGTTCTCAAGGGGGCATTACGCAGTATTTT.

The V and J genes are TRBV5-1 and TRBJ2-1; 7 bases line up with TRBD2. Germline assignment: CDR1 SGHRS and CDR2 YFSETQ. The CDR3 loop spans 14 amino acids. Trimming at V came to 5 bases and at J to 0 bases, leaving 2 bases not matched to a gene. This chain's CDR3 is CASRRGGSYNEQFF. The CDR3 region has the DNA TGCGCCAGCAGGCGCGGGGGCTCCTACAATGAGCAGTTCTTC.

This chain uses TRBV28 with TRBJ2-5, with 7 bases fitting TRBD1. The junction had 11 bases not matched to a gene; V was cut back by 5 bases and J by 5 bases. The CDR3 is 15 amino acids. Germline V lookup: CDR1 MDHEN, CDR2 SYDVKM. The DNA of the CDR3 is TGTGCCAGCAGTAAATACAGGGGAGAGGTGGAGACCCAGTACTTC. Translated: CASSKYRGEVETQYF.

The chain combines TRBV30 with TRBJ2-2; possible D gene TRBD2, 6 bases. The V end was cut by 0 bases, the J end by 2 bases, with 16 bases between. This CDR3 is built from 17 residues. Germline loops: CDR1 GTSNPN, CDR2 SVGIG (reference sequence). CDR3 sequence (DNA): TGTGCCTGGAGTGTACGGCGGCTAGCGTCTAACACCGGGGAGCTGTTTTTT. It specifies CAWSVRRLASNTGELFF. The entire variable domain, with the rest obtained from reference TRBV30 and TRBJ2-2, is as follows: SQTIHQWPATLVQPVGSPLSLECTVEGTSNPNLYWYRQAAGRGLQLLFYSVGIGQISSEVPQNLSASRPQDRQFILSSKKLLLSDSGFYLCAWSVRRLASNTGELFFGEGSRLTVL.

V and J are TRBV28 and TRBJ2-5, with 10 bases lining up with TRBD2. The CDR3 loop spans 15 amino acids. Per the germline V gene, CDR1 is MDHEN and CDR2 is SYDVKM. Unmatched junction bases numbered 10, after V lost 8 bases and J lost 4 bases. The CDR3 loop reads CASGLASGSGETQYF. The CDR3 DNA follows: TGTGCCAGCGGGCTCGCTAGCGGGAGCGGAGAGACCCAGTACTTC.

This rearrangement joins TRBV7-9 to TRBJ2-5; TRBD2 aligns across 11 bases. V trimming: 6 bases; J trimming: 4 bases; junction bases outside the gene matches: 1. Germline CDR1 SEHNR, CDR2 FQNEAQ (reference sequence). The CDR3 loop spans 13 amino acids. The CDR3 DNA follows: TGTGCCAGCAGACTAGCGGGGGTAGAGACCCAGTACTTC. Its protein product is CASRLAGVETQYF.

This chain uses TRBV7-9 with TRBJ2-2; D possibly corresponds to TRBD2 (6 bases). V lost 5 bases and J lost 6, with 19 bases in between. CDR3 length equals 16 residues. Germline assignment: CDR1 SEHNR and CDR2 FQNEAQ (reference sequence). CDR3 nucleotides: TGTGCCAGCAGCCACTGGAGGGGAGGAGGGGCCGGGGAGCTGTTTTTT. This codes for CASSHWRGGGAGELFF.

This chain links TRBV6-5 with TRBJ2-7; TRBD1 matches at 8 bases. CDR3 length equals 15 residues. The V gene end was trimmed by 2 bases and the J gene end by 5 bases; junction bases not matched to a gene: 8. Germline V gene sequence: CDR1 MNHEY, CDR2 SVGAGI. CDR3 region: CASSYQVTGGNEQYF. DNA of the CDR3: TGTGCCAGCAGTTACCAAGTAACAGGGGGAAACGAGCAGTACTTC.

The genes are TRBV9 and TRBJ2-7; D gene uncertain. Trimming took 0 bases from V and 2 from J, leaving 9 bases between them. This CDR3 has 14 residues. The germline V gene encodes CDR1 SGDLS and CDR2 YYNGEE. CDR3 sequence: CASSVAVSTYEQYF. The CDR3 nucleotides read TGTGCCAGCAGCGTAGCGGTCAGTACCTACGAGCAGTACTTC.

The chain combines TRBV5-4 with TRBJ2-5, with 7 bases matching TRBD1. The end of the DNA aligns better with TRBJ2-7, so the J call may be wrong. The CDR3 consists of 14 residues. In germline, CDR1 is SGHNT, CDR2 YYREEE (reference sequence). For the CDR3, the DNA is TGTGCCAGCAGCGCGACAGGGATACCTTACGAGCAGTACTTC. This gives the protein CASSATGIPYEQYF.

This chain uses TRBV6-1 with TRBJ2-7, with D unclear. Germline V gene sequence: CDR1 MNHNS, CDR2 SASEGT. The CDR3 runs to 14 residues. Trimming removed 1 base at V and 4 bases at J, with 11 bases between. The CDR3: CASSEGAARYEQYF. In DNA form, the CDR3 reads TGTGCCAGCAGTGAAGGTGCAGCGAGGTACGAGCAGTACTTC.

The rearrangement uses TRBV11-2 and TRBJ2-3; D unclear. Germline V CDR1 and CDR2: SGHAT, FQNNGV. Trimming left V 2 bases short and J 0 bases short, with 6 bases between. The length of the CDR3 is 14 residues. CDR3 region: CASSLTISTDTQYF. CDR3 nucleotide sequence: TGTGCCAGCAGCTTAACTATTAGCACAGATACGCAGTATTTT.

The chain has TRBV10-3 and TRBJ1-5; D remains unclear. V lost 7 bases and J 5 bases, leaving 12 bases between the germline ends. There are 13 residues in the CDR3. The germline gives CDR1 ENHRY, CDR2 SYGVKD. This CDR3 reads CAINRGMDQPQHF. CDR3 bases: TGTGCCATCAATCGGGGAATGGATCAGCCCCAGCATTTT.